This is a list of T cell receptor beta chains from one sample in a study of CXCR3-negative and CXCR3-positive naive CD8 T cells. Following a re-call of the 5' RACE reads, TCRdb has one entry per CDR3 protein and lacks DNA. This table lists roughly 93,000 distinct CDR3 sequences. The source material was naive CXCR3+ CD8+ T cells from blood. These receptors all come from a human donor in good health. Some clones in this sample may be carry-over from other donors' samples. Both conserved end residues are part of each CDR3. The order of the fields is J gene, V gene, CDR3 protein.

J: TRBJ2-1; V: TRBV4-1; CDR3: CASSQMILAGGNEQFF
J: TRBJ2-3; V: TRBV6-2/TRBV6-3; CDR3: CASSYQIGGGTDTQYF
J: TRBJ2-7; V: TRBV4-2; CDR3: CASSQDLVGRGPYEQYF
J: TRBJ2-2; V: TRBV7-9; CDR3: CASARDANTGELFF
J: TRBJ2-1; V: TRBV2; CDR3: CMMGRGINEQFF
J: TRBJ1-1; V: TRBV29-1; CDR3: CSALGSPSGGRDTEAFF
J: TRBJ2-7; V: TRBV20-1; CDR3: CSARGPIADYSYEQYF
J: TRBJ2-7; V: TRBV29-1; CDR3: CSAGTARVNYEQYF
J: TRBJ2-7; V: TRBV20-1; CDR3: CSARGQGAPEQYF
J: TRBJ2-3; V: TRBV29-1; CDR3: CSVEKSGGQSTDTQYF
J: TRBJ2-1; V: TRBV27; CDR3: CASSRDRDNEQFF
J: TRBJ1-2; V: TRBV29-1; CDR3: CSARAEDRYGYTF
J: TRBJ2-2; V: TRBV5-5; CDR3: CASSENTGELFF
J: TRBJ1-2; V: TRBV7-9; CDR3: CASPTDGFYGYTF
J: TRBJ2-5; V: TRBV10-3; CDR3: CAISESSGSETQYF
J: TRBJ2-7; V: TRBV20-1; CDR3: CSATVAGVSYEQYF
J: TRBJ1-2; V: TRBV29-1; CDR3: CSVETGSGYTF
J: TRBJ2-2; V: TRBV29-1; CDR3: CSVEDNRGAVPGELFF
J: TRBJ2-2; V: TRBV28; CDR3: CASSLYTGELFF
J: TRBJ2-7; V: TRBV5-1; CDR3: CASTQGDHSYEQYF
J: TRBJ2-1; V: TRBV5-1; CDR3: CASSLLPSGDTYNEQFF
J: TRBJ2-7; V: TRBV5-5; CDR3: CASRGFGQGGYEQYF
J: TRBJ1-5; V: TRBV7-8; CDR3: CASSATAYSNQPQHF
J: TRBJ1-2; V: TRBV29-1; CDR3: CSVGDSNGYTF
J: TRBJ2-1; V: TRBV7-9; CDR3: CASSSRRTGSYNEQFF
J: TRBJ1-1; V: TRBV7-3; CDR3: CASSPEGGWTEAFF
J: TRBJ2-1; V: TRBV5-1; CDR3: CAGTFQRGSNEQFF
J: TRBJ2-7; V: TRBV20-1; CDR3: CSGLAGQGLYEQYF
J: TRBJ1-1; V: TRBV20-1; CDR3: CSARDFTGEIAEAFF
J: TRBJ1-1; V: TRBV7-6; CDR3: CASSFGTGEGDTEAFF
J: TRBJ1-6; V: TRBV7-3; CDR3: CASSLITGGDSPLHF
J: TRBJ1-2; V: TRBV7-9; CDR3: CASSLDGPYGYTF
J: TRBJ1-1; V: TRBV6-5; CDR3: CASSYSGGRNTEAFF
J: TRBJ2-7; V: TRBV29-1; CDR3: CSVTAPTRSYEQYF
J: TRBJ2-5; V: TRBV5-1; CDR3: CASSKLATQETQYF
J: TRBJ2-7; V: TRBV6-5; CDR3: CASRGDYEQYF
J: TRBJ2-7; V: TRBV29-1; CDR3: CSVAGNYEQYF
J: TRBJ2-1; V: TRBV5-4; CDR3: CASSHGQVNEQFF
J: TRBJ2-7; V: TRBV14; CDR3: CASSQDIQRGDEQYF
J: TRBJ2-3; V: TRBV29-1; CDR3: CSVGGPQGPPGDTQYF
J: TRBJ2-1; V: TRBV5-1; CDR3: CASSLARDHNEQFF
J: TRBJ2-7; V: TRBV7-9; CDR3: CASSPLGRAGDSYEQYF
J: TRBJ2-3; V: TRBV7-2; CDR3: CASSATGGLWDTQYF
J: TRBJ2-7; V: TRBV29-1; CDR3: CSVAGQLGNEEQYF